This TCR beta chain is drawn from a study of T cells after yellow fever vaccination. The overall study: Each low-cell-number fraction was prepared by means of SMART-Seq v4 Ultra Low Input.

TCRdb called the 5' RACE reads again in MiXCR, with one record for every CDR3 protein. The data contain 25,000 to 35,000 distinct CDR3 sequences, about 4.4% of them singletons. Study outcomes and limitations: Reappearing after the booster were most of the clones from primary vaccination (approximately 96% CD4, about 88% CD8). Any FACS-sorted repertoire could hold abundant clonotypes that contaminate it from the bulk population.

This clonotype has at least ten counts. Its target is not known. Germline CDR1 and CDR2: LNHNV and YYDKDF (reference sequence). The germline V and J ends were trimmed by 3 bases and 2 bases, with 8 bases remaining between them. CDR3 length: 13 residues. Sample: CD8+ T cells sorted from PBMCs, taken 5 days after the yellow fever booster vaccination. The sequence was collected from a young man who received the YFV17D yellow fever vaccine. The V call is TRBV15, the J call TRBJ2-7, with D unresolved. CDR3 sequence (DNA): TGTGCCACCAGCAGTGAGCGAACCTACGAGCAGTACTTC. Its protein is CATSSERTYEQYF.